The 2 T cell receptor beta chains presented below share a single source sample, sequenced in a study of CD8+CD57+ T cells in acquired aplastic anemia. Genomic DNA, serving as template, underwent TCR beta VDJ and CDR3 profiling. One entry per CDR3 protein results from TCRdb running MiXCR on the reads. The data contain 180,000 or so distinct CDR3 sequences, 46% of them singletons. The specimen sequenced was sorted CD4+, CD8+, or CD8+CD57+ T cells (not recorded which) from PBMCs. These receptors originate from a human donor in good health.

This chain connects TRBV7-9 to TRBJ2-7, with TRBD1 matching over 8 bases. V gave up 5 bases and J gave up 4 bases; unmatched junction bases: 10. The CDR3 has 15 amino acids. Germline lookup yields CDR1 SEHNR and CDR2 FQNEAQ (reference sequence). CDR3 nucleotide sequence: TGTGCCAGCAGCCCGTCCGACAGGGGCCGTTACGAGCAGTACTTC. It is translated as CASSPSDRGRYEQYF.

This clonotype occurred many times. The chain combines TRBV4-1 with TRBJ2-6; TRBD2 might be the D (6 bases). CDR3 length equals 19 residues. Per germline, CDR1 MGHRA and CDR2 YSYEKL. V was cut by 0 bases and J by 0 bases, with 15 bases left in between. CDR3 in DNA: TGCGCCAGCAGCCAAGATCGTGGAGGGACCTTCTCTGGGGCCAACGTCCTGACTTTC. Amino acid sequence: CASSQDRGGTFSGANVLTF.